Listed below are T cell receptor beta chains from one sample, sequenced in a study of PD-L1 blockade in urothelial cancer. The data were produced by immunoSEQ multiplex PCR, yet TCRdb's version contains in-frame clones alone and is incomplete. The table records about 37,000 clones, 70% to 85% of them present only once. Material: PBMCs, obtained around atezolizumab (anti-PD-L1) treatment. All receptors come from a man aged 55 to 69 with urothelial cancer. Each CDR3 is given with its conserved first and last residue. Fields, in order: D gene, J gene, clone size, V gene, CDR3 protein, CDR3 DNA. The D gene is left open where the match is weak. Clone size is shown for a subset of rows, as once, few, many or a class of expanded clone.

>.|TRBJ2-3|.|TRBV7-2
CASSLAGGASDTQYF
TGTGCCAGCAGCTTAGCGGGGGGGGCTTCAGATACGCAGTATTTT
>TRBD2|TRBJ2-2|.|TRBV4-2
CASSLGGAGGRELFF
TGTGCCAGCAGCCTGGGGGGGGCGGGAGGCCGGGAGCTGTTTTTT
>.|TRBJ1-6|.|TRBV30
CAWTQGYNSPLHF
TGTGCCTGGACCCAGGGATATAATTCACCCCTCCACTTT
>.|TRBJ2-3|.|TRBV5-1
CASSLGRSNLPTDTQYF
TGCGCCAGCAGCTTGGGACGGAGCAACCTCCCAACAGATACGCAGTATTTT
>TRBD1|TRBJ2-5|.|TRBV5-1
CASRSQGAWETQYF
TGCGCCAGCAGAAGCCAGGGGGCCTGGGAGACCCAGTACTTC
>TRBD1|TRBJ2-3|.|TRBV9
CASSVAATGFRADTQYF
TGTGCCAGCAGCGTCGCCGCGACAGGGTTTCGGGCAGATACGCAGTATTTT
>.|TRBJ1-1|.|TRBV2
CASSPAREAFF
TGTGCCAGCAGTCCGGCTAGAGAGGCTTTCTTT
>TRBD2|TRBJ2-1|.|TRBV5-1
CASGHLAGSNNEQFF
TGCGCCAGCGGACACCTAGCGGGGAGTAACAATGAGCAGTTCTTC
>TRBD2|TRBJ2-3|.|TRBV6-5
CASSRTRGSDTQYF
TGTGCCAGCTCACGGACTAGGGGATCCGATACGCAGTATTTT
>.|TRBJ2-1|.|TRBV14
CASSQSPAGGLRNEQFF
TGTGCCAGCAGCCAATCCCCCGCCGGGGGACTCCGGAATGAGCAGTTCTTC
>.|TRBJ2-7|.|TRBV28
CASSPTENYEQYF
TGTGCCAGCAGCCCAACAGAGAACTACGAGCAGTACTTC
>.|TRBJ1-4|.|TRBV7-9
CASSWGGTREKLFF
TGTGCCAGCAGCTGGGGGGGGACCCGAGAAAAACTGTTTTTT
>.|TRBJ1-1|.|TRBV2
CASHTGNTEAFF
TGTGCCAGCCACACGGGGAACACTGAAGCTTTCTTT
>TRBD1|TRBJ1-1|once|TRBV9
CASSVEGQGNTEAFF
TGTGCCAGCAGCGTAGAAGGACAGGGAAACACTGAAGCTTTCTTT
>TRBD1|TRBJ2-1|few|TRBV2
CATTLGTGGSEQFF
TGTGCAACCACTCTGGGGACAGGGGGCAGTGAGCAGTTCTTC